These 20 T cell receptor beta chains came from one sample sequenced in a study of CD8 T cells in ankylosing spondylitis. Study observations and caveats: Seemingly characteristic of ankylosing spondylitis blood was a TCR beta motif consisting of roughly 8 highly homologous variants.

These receptors have no known antigen. One entry per CDR3 protein, called by TCRdb with MiXCR from the 5' RACE reads. The sample lists around 480,000 distinct CDR3 sequences, approximately 17% seen once, with 1% in the top ten. Sample: blood, either unsorted or a sorted T cell fraction (not recorded which). All receptors come from a male donor with ankylosing spondylitis.

The chain is built from TRBV24-1 and TRBJ2-1; maybe TRBD1 (6 bases). Germline CDR1 and CDR2: KGHDR and SFDVKD. Deletions cut 7 bases from V and 7 bases from J, with 7 bases between. The CDR3 spans 11 residues. CDR3 region: CATSQGNEQFF. The CDR3 DNA is TGTGCCACCAGCCAGGGGAATGAGCAGTTCTTC.

This clonotype showed up just a few times. The rearrangement joins TRBV5-1 to TRBJ2-2, with D possibly called TRBD1 or TRBD2 (5 bases each). V was cut by 0 bases and J by 6 bases, with 9 bases left in between. The CDR3 totals 14 residues. Germline-derived CDR1 and CDR2 are SGHRS and YFSETQ. The CDR3 spells CASSLELGAGELFF. CDR3 nucleotides: TGCGCCAGCAGCTTGGAGTTGGGGGCCGGGGAGCTGTTTTTT.

The chain combines TRBV28 with TRBJ1-1, with 9 positions matching TRBD1. Trimming took 6 bases from V and 7 from J; bases not matched to a gene: 9. Germline V CDR1 and CDR2: MDHEN, SYDVKM. This CDR3 is built from 14 residues. The CDR3 bases are TGTGCCAGCAGGATCCGGGACAGGGCTCGTGAAGCTTTCTTT. Translating it yields CASRIRDRAREAFF.

In its sample, this clonotype was seen a few times. The J gene is TRBJ2-4, the V gene TRBV20-1; 15 bases map to TRBD2. This CDR3 has 17 amino acids. V was pared by 4 bases and J by 0 bases, with 4 bases of the junction left unmatched. From germline, CDR1 is DFQATT and CDR2 SNEGSKA (reference sequence). CDR3 sequence (DNA): TGCAGTGCTACAAGGACTAGCGGGGGGGGAGCCAAAAACATTCAGTACTTC. Encoded protein: CSATRTSGGGAKNIQYF.

This clonotype occurred a few times. The chain combines TRBV7-9 with TRBJ1-2; D unclear. From germline, CDR1 is SEHNR and CDR2 FQNEAQ (reference sequence). V gave up 5 bases and J gave up 3 bases, with 13 bases separating them. This CDR3 contains 14 residues. The CDR3 spells CASSRSVADYGYTF. Here the CDR3 DNA reads TGTGCCAGCAGCCGTAGTGTGGCAGACTATGGCTACACCTTC.

This clonotype was seen ten or more times. The chain recombines TRBV12-3 or TRBV12-4 with TRBJ1-2; D unresolved. This CDR3 contains 13 residues. Trimming removed 6 bases at V and 0 bases at J, with 8 bases between. CDR3 in amino acids: CASRIGPNYGYTF. DNA for the CDR3: TGTGCCAGCAGGATAGGCCCTAACTATGGCTACACCTTC.

The V gene is TRBV9, the J gene TRBJ2-3; tentative D call: TRBD1 (5 bases). The CDR3 covers 15 residues. V lost 0 bases, J lost 4 bases, and 12 bases lay in between. Per the germline V gene, CDR1 is SGDLS and CDR2 is YYNGEE. CDR3 residues: CASSVEQVPPDTQYF. CDR3 nucleotides: TGTGCCAGCAGCGTAGAACAGGTTCCCCCAGATACGCAGTATTTT.

V is TRBV6-2 or TRBV6-3 and J is TRBJ2-3; TRBD2 matches 7 bases. Trimming took 5 bases from V and 2 from J; bases not matched to a gene: 16. Germline V CDR1 and CDR2: MNHEY, SVGEGT. CDR3 length equals 18 residues. CDR3 sequence reads: CASSPRPTSKGSTDTQYF. Here the CDR3 DNA reads TGTGCCAGCAGTCCCAGGCCGACTAGCAAGGGGTCCACAGATACGCAGTATTTT.

This clonotype was recorded a few times. The chain links TRBV11-1 to TRBJ1-1; the match to TRBD1 covers 7 bases. Losses at the gene ends were 8 bases for V and 7 bases for J; bases not matched to a gene: 7. The length of the CDR3 is 12 residues. Germline CDR1 and CDR2: SGHAT and FQDESV (reference sequence). CDR3 DNA sequence: TGTGCCAGCTTCTGGGGACAGAATGAAGCTTTCTTT. It translates to CASFWGQNEAFF.

The chain uses TRBV20-1 and TRBJ1-2; D is ambiguous. The CDR3 consists of 11 residues. V was pared by 3 bases and J by 7 bases, with 9 bases between. CDR1 and CDR2 (germline): DFQATT, SNEGSKA (reference sequence). The CDR3 is CSASFSSGYTF. In DNA, the CDR3 is TGCAGTGCTAGTTTTTCGAGTGGCTACACCTTC.

The chain has TRBV11-1 and TRBJ2-6; 9 nucleotides match TRBD1. Germline trimming cut 4 bases from V and 4 bases from J; bases unmatched to any gene: 17. The length of the CDR3 is 20 residues. The germline CDR1 and CDR2 sequences are SGHAT and FQDESV (reference sequence). This CDR3 reads CASSSERSPGTGFGANVLTF. CDR3 bases: TGTGCCAGCAGCTCTGAGCGGAGTCCCGGGACAGGGTTCGGGGCCAACGTCCTGACTTTC.

The V and J genes are TRBV20-1 and TRBJ2-3; D might be TRBD1 (5 bases). V lost 0 bases and J 7 bases, leaving 14 bases between the germline ends. Germline V gene sequence: CDR1 DFQATT, CDR2 SNEGSKA (reference sequence). This CDR3 spans 14 amino acids. CDR3 nucleotides: TGCAGTGCTAGAGATCCTGGGGCAGCTAATACGCAGTATTTT. Encoded protein: CSARDPGAANTQYF.

The rearrangement links TRBV5-1 to TRBJ2-7; D is ambiguous. The CDR3 spans 13 residues. Trimming cost V 2 bases and J 2 bases, with 8 bases left between them. The germline CDR1 and CDR2 sequences are SGHRS and YFSETQ. The CDR3 loop reads CASSLTATYEQYF. CDR3 coding DNA: TGCGCCAGCAGCTTAACAGCGACCTACGAGCAGTACTTC.

The V gene is TRBV6-5, the J gene TRBJ2-7; 11 bases map to TRBD2. Germline CDR1 and CDR2: MNHEY and SVGAGI. Unmatched junction bases numbered 14, after V lost 5 bases and J lost 2 bases. The CDR3 runs 18 residues. CDR3 in DNA: TGTGCCAGCAGTACTAGCGGGAGAAAAGGTGATGGGGCCTACGAGCAGTACTTC. This encodes CASSTSGRKGDGAYEQYF.

The chain couples TRBV20-1 to TRBJ1-1; 9 positions match TRBD1. With 5 bases clipped from V and 3 bases from J, the junction kept 13 bases outside the gene matches. Per the germline V gene, CDR1 is DFQATT and CDR2 is SNEGSKA (reference sequence). The CDR3 runs 16 residues. CDR3 region: CSAWDRAGGGDTEAFF. CDR3 in DNA: TGCAGTGCTTGGGACAGGGCAGGAGGGGGGGACACTGAAGCTTTCTTT.

This clonotype was counted between two and nine times. The CDR3 DNA is TGTGCCAGCAGCTCAGCTAGCGGGATCCCCTACAATGAGCAGTTCTTC. As protein: CASSSASGIPYNEQFF. The chain uses TRBV7-3 and TRBJ2-1; the match to TRBD2 covers 9 bases. V lost 4 bases to trimming and J lost 2 bases; unmatched junction nucleotides: 6. The CDR3 extends over 16 amino acids. Germline V gene lookup returns CDR1 SGHTA and CDR2 FQGTGA.

This clonotype showed up just a few times. The chain couples TRBV6-5 to TRBJ2-1; 10 bases are a match to TRBD1. V dropped 3 bases and J dropped 4; count of bases not matched to a gene: 6. The CDR3 contains 16 residues. Germline V lookup: CDR1 MNHEY, CDR2 SVGAGI. In DNA, the CDR3 is TGTGCCAGCAGTTATACCGGGACAGGGGCTTACAATGAGCAGTTCTTC. This encodes CASSYTGTGAYNEQFF.

Details on this clonotype: One junction end does not reproduce the germline sequence, and a read error may be involved. This rearrangement joins TRBV7-7 to TRBJ2-3; D call uncertain. The CDR3 spans 14 residues. CDR1 and CDR2 (germline): SSHAT, FNYEAQ (reference sequence). The CDR3 spells CASSLSEQADTQYF. CDR3 nucleotides: TGTGCTAGCAGCCTCTCGGAGCAAGCAGATACGCAGTATTTT.

This clonotype was recorded many times. The chain is built from TRBV20-1 and TRBJ2-1; no reliable D call. The germline V gene has CDR1 DFQATT and CDR2 SNEGSKA (reference sequence). V was cut by 3 bases and J by 0 bases, with 12 bases left in between. CDR3 size: 15 residues. The CDR3 DNA sequence: TGCAGTGCTAGTGCATCCGGTCGCTCCTACAATGAGCAGTTCTTC. Encoded protein: CSASASGRSYNEQFF.

The chain couples TRBV4-2 to TRBJ2-1; the match to TRBD2 covers 12 bases. With 1 base clipped from V and 6 bases from J, the junction kept 7 bases outside the gene matches. The length of the CDR3 is 17 residues. Germline values: CDR1 LGHNA, CDR2 YNFKEQ. CDR3: CASSQVQPGLAGNEQFF. The CDR3 coding sequence is TGTGCCAGCAGCCAAGTACAACCGGGACTAGCGGGCAATGAGCAGTTCTTC.